These T cell receptor beta chains were read from a single sample in a study of blood T cell repertoires in COVID-19. Method: immunoSEQ multiplex PCR; TCRdb's copy keeps in-frame clones and lacks some. The sample carries about 220,000 clones, over 75% recorded once. Input material: peripheral blood. The receptors come from a human donor in a cohort sampled during active COVID-19. Each CDR3 is given with its conserved first and last residue.

j_gene: TRBJ1-1
v_gene: TRBV5-1
CDR3aa: CASSLALVNTEAFF

j_gene: TRBJ1-2
v_gene: TRBV28
CDR3aa: CASTRGPYNYGYTF

j_gene: TRBJ2-3
v_gene: TRBV7-2
CDR3aa: CASSLDQRGRHTQYF

j_gene: TRBJ1-2
v_gene: TRBV7-9
CDR3aa: CASSLAGGQGSYGYTF

j_gene: TRBJ1-1
v_gene: TRBV7-9
CDR3aa: CASSSGGTEAFF

j_gene: TRBJ2-2
v_gene: TRBV29-1
CDR3aa: CSAGGVRGTGELFF

j_gene: TRBJ1-5
v_gene: TRBV6-6
CDR3aa: CASEAYSNQPQHF

j_gene: TRBJ2-7
v_gene: TRBV5-1
CDR3aa: CASSLGLAGDLSYEQYF

j_gene: TRBJ2-1
v_gene: TRBV21-1
CDR3aa: CASGANEQFF

j_gene: TRBJ2-7
v_gene: TRBV5-6
CDR3aa: CASSFASGSKGEQYF

j_gene: TRBJ2-7
v_gene: TRBV11-3
CDR3aa: CASSQRGAYEQYF

j_gene: TRBJ2-2
v_gene: TRBV29-1
CDR3aa: CSAGGWDTGELFF

j_gene: TRBJ1-2
v_gene: TRBV13
CDR3aa: CASSPRLQGTRYTF

j_gene: TRBJ2-5
v_gene: TRBV9
CDR3aa: CASSAPLAGNQETQYF

j_gene: TRBJ2-2
v_gene: TRBV13
CDR3aa: CASSVGLAGGPTGELFF

j_gene: TRBJ1-2
v_gene: TRBV2
CDR3aa: CASSVGQGPSGYTF

j_gene: TRBJ1-5
v_gene: TRBV19
CDR3aa: CASSEQGAGNQPQHF

j_gene: TRBJ2-3
v_gene: TRBV19
CDR3aa: CASSMLPRDTQYF

j_gene: TRBJ2-4
v_gene: TRBV24-1
CDR3aa: CATSEPGTGGGNIQYF

j_gene: TRBJ1-5
v_gene: TRBV5-8
CDR3aa: CASSPGQLDSNQPQHF

j_gene: TRBJ2-7
v_gene: TRBV2
CDR3aa: CASSATSGTHHSYEQYF

j_gene: TRBJ1-1
v_gene: TRBV4-1
CDR3aa: CASSHPYTEAFF

j_gene: TRBJ1-6
v_gene: TRBV3-1/TRBV3-2
CDR3aa: CASSQGGVRMSSPLHF

j_gene: TRBJ1-5
v_gene: TRBV6-6
CDR3aa: CASSSVRESNQPQHF

j_gene: TRBJ2-2
v_gene: TRBV12-5
CDR3aa: CASGLVLTGRNTGELFF

j_gene: TRBJ2-3
v_gene: TRBV2
CDR3aa: CASRKQGPDTQYF

j_gene: TRBJ2-7
v_gene: TRBV5-6
CDR3aa: CASKYPGGYEQYF

j_gene: TRBJ2-5
v_gene: TRBV7-2
CDR3aa: CASSLSGTQYF

j_gene: TRBJ1-4
v_gene: TRBV7-6
CDR3aa: CASSSRQGPVEKLFF

j_gene: TRBJ1-1
v_gene: TRBV3-1/TRBV3-2
CDR3aa: CASSQELGGAYTEAFF

j_gene: TRBJ1-6
v_gene: TRBV2
CDR3aa: CASSEKQGYNSPLHF

j_gene: TRBJ2-1
v_gene: TRBV27
CDR3aa: CASSPLGVIANEQFF

j_gene: TRBJ1-2
v_gene: TRBV6-5
CDR3aa: CASTPGEDRFRGYTF

j_gene: TRBJ2-1
v_gene: TRBV5-1
CDR3aa: CASSFAFAGGDNEQFF

j_gene: TRBJ2-7
v_gene: TRBV9
CDR3aa: CASSAAPSRGSSYEQYF

j_gene: TRBJ2-7
v_gene: TRBV30
CDR3aa: CAWGQGFYEQYF

j_gene: TRBJ2-5
v_gene: TRBV28
CDR3aa: CASSLEGRGTQYF

j_gene: TRBJ2-1
v_gene: TRBV7-2
CDR3aa: CASSPQGTGINEQFF

j_gene: TRBJ2-7
v_gene: TRBV6-5
CDR3aa: CASSLTGNPYEQYF

j_gene: TRBJ1-4
v_gene: TRBV27
CDR3aa: CASSSRRRLDRPATNEKLFF

j_gene: TRBJ1-2
v_gene: TRBV5-6
CDR3aa: CASSLVIRGTDGYTF

j_gene: TRBJ2-1
v_gene: TRBV24-1
CDR3aa: CATSGHTGKGYNEQFF

j_gene: TRBJ1-5
v_gene: TRBV23-1
CDR3aa: CASSQSPVGDRGEGNQPQHF

j_gene: TRBJ2-7
v_gene: TRBV7-2
CDR3aa: CASSPQEDTYEQYF

j_gene: TRBJ2-1
v_gene: TRBV7-9
CDR3aa: CASRPGLAGVNEQFF

j_gene: TRBJ2-1
v_gene: TRBV3-1/TRBV3-2
CDR3aa: CASSRGTRGVNEQFF

j_gene: TRBJ1-1
v_gene: TRBV7-2
CDR3aa: CASSSPRDRARENTEAFF

j_gene: TRBJ2-4
v_gene: TRBV24-1
CDR3aa: CATSDLPDRAWENIQYF

j_gene: TRBJ2-3
v_gene: TRBV7-6
CDR3aa: CASSQIAGYTDTQYF

j_gene: TRBJ2-1
v_gene: TRBV7-8
CDR3aa: CASGKDRGANEQFF